Below, 3 T cell receptor beta chains from the same sample are listed, as sequenced in a study of T cell repertoires in cytomegalovirus infection. TCRdb re-called the reads through MiXCR, storing one row per CDR3 protein. The top ten hold 8.5% to 9% of the sample, which has over 200,000 distinct CDR3 sequences, around 13% seen once. Specimen: PBMCs. The source of these receptors is a human donor in good health (CMV status not recorded). Some clones in this sample may be carry-over from other donors' samples.

This clonotype was picked up a small number of times. The genes are TRBV19 and TRBJ2-3, with D unclear. With 5 bases removed from V and 1 base from J, the gap between germline ends came to 13 bases. The V gene's germline CDR1 is LNHDA and CDR2 SQIVND (reference sequence). This CDR3 contains 15 residues. DNA for the CDR3: TGTGCCAGTAGTCGACCCACGACGGGCACAGATACGCAGTATTTT. As protein: CASSRPTTGTDTQYF. Complete variable domain (other parts from reference TRBV19 and TRBJ2-3): DGGITQSPKYLFRKEGQNVTLSCEQNLNHDAMYWYRQDPGQGLRLIYYSQIVNDFQKGDIAEGYSVSREKKESFPLTVTSAQKNPTAFYLCASSRPTTGTDTQYFGPGTRLTVL.

This clonotype was picked up a small number of times. V gene TRBV19 combines with J gene TRBJ1-5, with D unclear. The CDR3 totals 13 residues. V lost 6 bases to trimming and J lost 7 bases, with 13 bases between them. Germline values: CDR1 LNHDA, CDR2 SQIVND (reference sequence). CDR3 sequence reads: CASSRLIDQPQHF. CDR3 bases: TGTGCCAGTAGCAGGTTGATAGACCAGCCCCAGCATTTT.

Comments on this clonotype: This could be a read error, since a much larger clone is one nucleotide away. The J gene is TRBJ2-5, the V gene TRBV12-3 or TRBV12-4, with 8 bases matching TRBD2. V dropped 2 bases and J dropped 4; count of bases not matched to a gene: 6. There are 15 residues in the CDR3. CDR3 loop: CASSLQRGLRETQYF. DNA for the CDR3: TGTGCCAGCAGTTTACAGCGGGGGTTGCGAGAGACCCAGTACTTC.